What follows are 11 T cell receptor beta chains derived from one specimen sequenced in a study of T cells in Graves' hyperthyroidism and ophthalmopathy. The source material, RNA transcripts, was used to amplify TCR beta CDR3 regions. With the HTBI primer set, the TCR CDR3 went through a first round of RT-PCR. TCRdb reprocessed the multiplex PCR reads with MiXCR, giving one entry per CDR3 protein. Here the sample spans 250,000 to 400,000 distinct CDR3 sequences, about 13% being singletons. Sequencing was done on a sample of blood. The receptors stem from a woman between 40 and 50 years old with Graves' ophthalmopathy.

This clonotype came up a few times. V usage is TRBV7-9 and J usage is TRBJ1-2, with 9 bases matching TRBD1. Germline lookup yields CDR1 SEHNR and CDR2 FQNEAQ (reference sequence). With V trimmed by 1 base and J by 4 bases, 4 bases remained unmatched. The CDR3 contains 15 residues. The CDR3 is CASSLGTGEIYGYTF. CDR3 coding DNA: TGTGCCAGCAGCTTAGGGACAGGGGAAATCTATGGCTACACCTTC. The full variable domain, with the rest looked up from reference TRBV7-9 and TRBJ1-2, is DTGVSQNPRHKITKRGQNVTFRCDPISEHNRLYWYRQTLGQGPEFLTYFQNEAQLEKSRLLSDRFSAERPKGSFSTLEIQRTEQGDSAMYLCASSLGTGEIYGYTFGSGTRLTVV.

This clonotype was counted many times. The chain joins TRBV2 to TRBJ1-2, with D possibly matching TRBD1 (5 bases). V lost 6 bases to trimming and J lost 3 bases, with 11 bases between them. CDR1 SNHLY and CDR2 FYNNEI come from the germline V gene. The CDR3 sequence is 13 residues long. CDR3 sequence: CASRKTVDYGYTF. CDR3 nucleotide sequence: TGTGCCAGCAGGAAGACAGTTGACTATGGCTACACCTTC.

This clonotype was detected ten times or more. The V gene is TRBV19, the J gene TRBJ1-5, with D possibly being TRBD1 (6 bases). Trimming removed 7 bases from V and 7 bases from J, with 20 bases in between. Germline loops: CDR1 LNHDA, CDR2 SQIVND (reference sequence). The CDR3 is made up of 15 amino acids. CDR3 protein: CASNPSRGTGQPQHF. As DNA, the CDR3 is TGTGCCAGTAATCCTAGCAGGGGAACCGGACAGCCCCAGCATTTT.

The table lists this clonotype with a few counts. The chain couples TRBV19 to TRBJ1-5; weak D call: TRBD1 (6 bases). Germline V lookup: CDR1 LNHDA, CDR2 SQIVND (reference sequence). The CDR3 is made up of 13 amino acids. V shed 10 bases and J shed 4 bases, with 14 bases lying between them. The CDR3 DNA is TGTGCCACAAGCGACACAGGGAATCAGCCCCAGCATTTT. Translating it yields CATSDTGNQPQHF.

This clonotype was seen many times. The J gene is TRBJ1-5, the V gene TRBV28; maybe TRBD1 (6 bases). Trimming took 7 bases from V and 3 from J, leaving 22 bases between them. This CDR3 is 17 amino acids long. Germline V lookup: CDR1 MDHEN, CDR2 SYDVKM. Written as DNA, the CDR3 is TGTGCCAGCACCGTGGGCATAGGGGGACCGCCCAATCAGCCCCAGCATTTT. Amino acid sequence: CASTVGIGGPPNQPQHF.

This clonotype came up many times. V gene TRBV15 combines with J gene TRBJ2-3, with D possibly TRBD2 on 6 matching bases. Trimming left V 5 bases short and J 4 bases short, with 16 bases between. This CDR3 region has 15 residues. Germline values: CDR1 LNHNV, CDR2 YYDKDF (reference sequence). In nucleotides, the CDR3 is TGTGCCACCAGCTTGCCTAGCGAGTTCTCAGATACGCAGTATTTT. It translates to CATSLPSEFSDTQYF.

This clonotype was counted many times. The rearrangement joins TRBV19 to TRBJ1-1; D is unresolved. V dropped 3 bases and J dropped 0 bases, with 17 bases sitting between them. The germline CDR1 and CDR2 sequences are LNHDA and SQIVND (reference sequence). This CDR3 region has 17 residues. The CDR3 nucleotides are TGTGCCAGTAGTATGCCCCTTTTGGGCAGCCTGAACACTGAAGCTTTCTTT. Its protein is CASSMPLLGSLNTEAFF.

This clonotype was counted once. The rearrangement links TRBV29-1 to TRBJ1-2; D is undetermined. Germline values: CDR1 SQVTM, CDR2 ANQGSEA. This CDR3 is built from 12 residues. CDR3 protein: CAEREGSYGYTF. The CDR3 coding sequence is TGCGCCGAACGGGAGGGTAGCTATGGCTACACCTTC.

The chain combines TRBV20-1 with TRBJ2-1, with 9 bases matching TRBD2. V gave up 0 bases and J gave up 4 bases; unmatched junction bases: 4. Germline values: CDR1 DFQATT, CDR2 SNEGSKA (reference sequence). The CDR3 extends over 15 amino acids. CDR3 bases: TGCAGTGCTAGAGACGCCCTAGCGGGATACAATGAGCAGTTCTTC. Protein product: CSARDALAGYNEQFF.

This clonotype has at least ten counts. The chain couples TRBV20-1 to TRBJ2-3; 7 nucleotides line up with TRBD2. Germline V CDR1 and CDR2: DFQATT, SNEGSKA (reference sequence). CDR3 length: 13 amino acids. The CDR3 nucleotides are TGCAGCGGCGGGGGAGCTTACACAGATACGCAGTATTTT. Translated, it gives CSGGGAYTDTQYF.

This clonotype was observed at least ten times. The chain employs TRBV6-1 and TRBJ1-1, with a tentative D call TRBD1 (6 bases). V lost 6 bases to trimming and J lost 2 bases, with 13 bases between them. The CDR3 is 14 residues long. Per germline, CDR1 MNHNS and CDR2 SASEGT. The CDR3 here is CASRPDRKNTEAFF. The CDR3 nucleotides read TGTGCCAGCAGGCCGGACAGAAAAAACACTGAAGCTTTCTTT.